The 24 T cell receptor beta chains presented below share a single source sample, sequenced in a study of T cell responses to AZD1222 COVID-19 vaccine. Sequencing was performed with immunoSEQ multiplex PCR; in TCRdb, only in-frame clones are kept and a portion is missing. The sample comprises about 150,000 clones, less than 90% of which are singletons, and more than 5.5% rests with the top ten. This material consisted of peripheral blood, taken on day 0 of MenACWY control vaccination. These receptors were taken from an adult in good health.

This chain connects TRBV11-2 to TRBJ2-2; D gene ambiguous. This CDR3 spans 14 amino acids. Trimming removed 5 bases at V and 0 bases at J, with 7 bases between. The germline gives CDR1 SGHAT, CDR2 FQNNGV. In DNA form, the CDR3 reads TGTGCCAGCAGCCTTTCGGCGAACACCGGGGAGCTGTTTTTT. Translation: CASSLSANTGELFF. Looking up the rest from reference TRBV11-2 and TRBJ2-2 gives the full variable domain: EAGVAQSPRYKIIEKRQSVAFWCNPISGHATLYWYQQILGQGPKLLIQFQNNGVVDDSQLPKDRFSAERLKGVDSTLKIQPAKLEDSAVYLCASSLSANTGELFFGEGSRLTVL.

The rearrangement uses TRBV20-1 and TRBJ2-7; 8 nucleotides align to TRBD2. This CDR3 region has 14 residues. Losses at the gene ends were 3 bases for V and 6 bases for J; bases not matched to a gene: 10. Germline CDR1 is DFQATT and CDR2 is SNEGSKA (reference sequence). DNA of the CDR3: TGCAGTGCTAGTCCCGGGACTAGACCTGGCGAGCAGTACTTC. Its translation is CSASPGTRPGEQYF.

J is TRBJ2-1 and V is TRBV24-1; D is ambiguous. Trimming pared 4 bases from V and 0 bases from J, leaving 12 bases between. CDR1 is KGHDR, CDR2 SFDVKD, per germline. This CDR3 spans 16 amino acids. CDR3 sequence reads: CATSDSYSYSYNEQFF. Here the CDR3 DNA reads TGTGCCACCAGTGACTCGTACTCTTACTCCTACAATGAGCAGTTCTTC.

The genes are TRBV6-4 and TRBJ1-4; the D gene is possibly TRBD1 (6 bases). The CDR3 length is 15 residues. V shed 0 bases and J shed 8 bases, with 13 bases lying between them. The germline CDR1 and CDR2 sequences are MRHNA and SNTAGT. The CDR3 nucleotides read TGTGCCAGCAGTGACTCGATGGGGGGCGAAGAAAAACTGTTTTTT. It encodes CASSDSMGGEEKLFF.

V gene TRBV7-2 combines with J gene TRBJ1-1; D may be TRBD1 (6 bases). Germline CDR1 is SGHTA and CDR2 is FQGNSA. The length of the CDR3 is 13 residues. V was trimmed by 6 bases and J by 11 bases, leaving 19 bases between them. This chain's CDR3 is CASRDSVPGVAFF. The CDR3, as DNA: TGTGCCAGCAGGGACTCGGTTCCAGGGGTGGCTTTCTTT. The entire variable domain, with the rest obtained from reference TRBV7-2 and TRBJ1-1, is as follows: GAGVSQSPSNKVTEKGKDVELRCDPISGHTALYWYRQSLGQGLEFLIYFQGNSAPDKSGLPSDRFSAERTGGSVSTLTIQRTQQEDSAVYLCASRDSVPGVAFFGQGTRLTVV.

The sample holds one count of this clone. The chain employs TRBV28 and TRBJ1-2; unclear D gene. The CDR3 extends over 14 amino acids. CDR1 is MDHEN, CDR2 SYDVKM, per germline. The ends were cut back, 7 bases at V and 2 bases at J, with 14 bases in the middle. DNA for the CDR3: TGTGCCAGCATAGTAAGCCCGCAGAACTATGGCTACACCTTC. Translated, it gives CASIVSPQNYGYTF.

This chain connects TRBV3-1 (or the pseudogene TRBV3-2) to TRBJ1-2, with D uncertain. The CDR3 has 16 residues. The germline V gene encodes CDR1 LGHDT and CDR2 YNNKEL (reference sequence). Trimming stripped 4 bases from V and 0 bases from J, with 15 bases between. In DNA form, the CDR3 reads TGTGCCAGCAGCCCTTCCTGGAGAGCAGCTAACTATGGCTACACCTTC. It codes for CASSPSWRAANYGYTF.

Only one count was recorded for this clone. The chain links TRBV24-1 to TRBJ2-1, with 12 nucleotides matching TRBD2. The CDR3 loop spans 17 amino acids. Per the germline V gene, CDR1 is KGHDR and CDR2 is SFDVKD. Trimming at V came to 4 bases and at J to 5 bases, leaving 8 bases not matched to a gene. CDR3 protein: CATSDPSGRAGNNEQFF. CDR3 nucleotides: TGTGCCACCAGTGACCCTAGCGGGAGGGCCGGGAACAATGAGCAGTTCTTC.

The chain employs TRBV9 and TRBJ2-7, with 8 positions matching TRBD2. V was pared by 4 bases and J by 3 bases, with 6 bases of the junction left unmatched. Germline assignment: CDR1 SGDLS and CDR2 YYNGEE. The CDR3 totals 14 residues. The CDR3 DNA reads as TGTGCCAGCAGCCCCGGGGGGGCGGGCTACGAGCAGTACGTC. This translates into CASSPGGAGYEQYV.

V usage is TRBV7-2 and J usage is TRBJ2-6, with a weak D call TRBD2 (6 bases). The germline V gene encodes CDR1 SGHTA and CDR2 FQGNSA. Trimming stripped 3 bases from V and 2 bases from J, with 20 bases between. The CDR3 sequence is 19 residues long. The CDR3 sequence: CASSLGRITGGAGANVLTF. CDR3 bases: TGTGCCAGCAGCTTGGGCCGGATTACCGGGGGAGCTGGGGCCAACGTCCTGACTTTC.

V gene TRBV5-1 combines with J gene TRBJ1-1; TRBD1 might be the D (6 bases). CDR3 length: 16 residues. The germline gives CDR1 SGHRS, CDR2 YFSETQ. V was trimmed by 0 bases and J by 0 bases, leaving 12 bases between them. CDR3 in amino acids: CASSLARGQLNTEAFF. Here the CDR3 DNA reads TGCGCCAGCAGCTTGGCCCGAGGACAGCTGAACACTGAAGCTTTCTTT.

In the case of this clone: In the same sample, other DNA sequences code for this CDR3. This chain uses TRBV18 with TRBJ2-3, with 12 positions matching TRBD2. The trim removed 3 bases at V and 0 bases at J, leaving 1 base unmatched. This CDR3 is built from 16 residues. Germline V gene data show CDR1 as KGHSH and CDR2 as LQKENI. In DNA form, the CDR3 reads TGTGCCAGCTCACCCGGACTAGCGGGGAGCACAGATACGCAGTATTTT. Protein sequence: CASSPGLAGSTDTQYF.

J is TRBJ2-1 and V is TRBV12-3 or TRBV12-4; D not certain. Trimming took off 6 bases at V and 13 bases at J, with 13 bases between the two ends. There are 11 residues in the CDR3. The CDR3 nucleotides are TGTGCCAGCAGCCCCGGTTACCGTCAGTTCTTC. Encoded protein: CASSPGYRQFF.

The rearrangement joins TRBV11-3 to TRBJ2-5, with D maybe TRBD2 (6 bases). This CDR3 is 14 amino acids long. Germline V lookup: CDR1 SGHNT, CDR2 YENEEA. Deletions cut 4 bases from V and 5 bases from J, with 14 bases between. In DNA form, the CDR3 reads TGTGCCAGCAGCTCCCCTGGAGGGCGGGAGACCCAGTACTTC. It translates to CASSSPGGRETQYF.

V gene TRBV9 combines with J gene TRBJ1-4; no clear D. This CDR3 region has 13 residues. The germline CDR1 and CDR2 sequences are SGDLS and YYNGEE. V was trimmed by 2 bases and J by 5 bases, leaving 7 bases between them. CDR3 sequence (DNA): TGTGCCAGCAGCGTCAGACCCAATGAAAAACTGTTTTTT. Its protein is CASSVRPNEKLFF. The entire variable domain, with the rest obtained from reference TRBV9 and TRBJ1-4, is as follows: DSGVTQTPKHLITATGQRVTLRCSPRSGDLSVYWYQQSLDQGLQFLIQYYNGEERAKGNILERFSAQQFPDLHSELNLSSLELGDSALYFCASSVRPNEKLFFGSGTQLSVL.

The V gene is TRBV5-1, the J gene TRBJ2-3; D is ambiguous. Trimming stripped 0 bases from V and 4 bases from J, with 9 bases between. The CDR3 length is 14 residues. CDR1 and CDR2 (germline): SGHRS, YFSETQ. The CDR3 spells CASSLDSWADTQYF. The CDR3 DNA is TGCGCCAGCAGCTTGGACAGTTGGGCAGATACGCAGTATTTT.

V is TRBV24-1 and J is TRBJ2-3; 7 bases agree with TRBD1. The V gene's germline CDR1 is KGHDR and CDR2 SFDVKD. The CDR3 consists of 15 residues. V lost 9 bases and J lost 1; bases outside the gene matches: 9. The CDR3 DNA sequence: TGTGCCACCGGGATGACAGGGTACGGCACAGATACGCAGTATTTT. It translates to CATGMTGYGTDTQYF.

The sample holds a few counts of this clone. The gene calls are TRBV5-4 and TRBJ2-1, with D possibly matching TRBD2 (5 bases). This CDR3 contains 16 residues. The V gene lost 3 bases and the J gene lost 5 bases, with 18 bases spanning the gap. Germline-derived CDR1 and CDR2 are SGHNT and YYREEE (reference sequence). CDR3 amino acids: CASSSARVRSDNEQFF. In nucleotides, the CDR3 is TGTGCCAGCAGCTCCGCGAGGGTGAGGAGTGACAATGAGCAGTTCTTC.

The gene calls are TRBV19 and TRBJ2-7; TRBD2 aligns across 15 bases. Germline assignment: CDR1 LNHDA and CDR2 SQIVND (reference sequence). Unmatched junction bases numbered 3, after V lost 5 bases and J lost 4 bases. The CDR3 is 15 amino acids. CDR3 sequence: CASSLGLAGGYEQYF. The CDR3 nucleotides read TGTGCCAGTAGTTTGGGACTAGCGGGAGGTTACGAGCAGTACTTC. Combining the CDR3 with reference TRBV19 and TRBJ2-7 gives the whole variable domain DGGITQSPKYLFRKEGQNVTLSCEQNLNHDAMYWYRQDPGQGLRLIYYSQIVNDFQKGDIAEGYSVSREKKESFPLTVTSAQKNPTAFYLCASSLGLAGGYEQYFGPGTRLTVT.

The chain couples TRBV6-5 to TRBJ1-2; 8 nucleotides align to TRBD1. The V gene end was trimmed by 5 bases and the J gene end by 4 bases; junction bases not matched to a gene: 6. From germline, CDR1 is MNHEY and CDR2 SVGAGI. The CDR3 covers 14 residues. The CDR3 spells CASSHTGGGYGYTF. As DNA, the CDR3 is TGTGCCAGCAGTCATACAGGGGGAGGCTATGGCTACACCTTC.

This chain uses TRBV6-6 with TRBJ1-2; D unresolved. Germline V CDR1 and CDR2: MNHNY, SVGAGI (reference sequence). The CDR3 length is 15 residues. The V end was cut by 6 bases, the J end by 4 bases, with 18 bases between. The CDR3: CASSIGQGGIYGYTF. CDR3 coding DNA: TGTGCCAGCAGCATTGGGCAAGGCGGGATCTATGGCTACACCTTC.

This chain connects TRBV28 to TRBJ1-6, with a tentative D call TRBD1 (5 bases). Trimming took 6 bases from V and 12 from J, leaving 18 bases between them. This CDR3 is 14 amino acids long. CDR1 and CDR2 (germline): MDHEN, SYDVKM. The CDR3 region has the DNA TGTGCCAGCAGACCTTCAGGGAACATTCGACCCCTCCACTTT. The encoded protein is CASRPSGNIRPLHF.

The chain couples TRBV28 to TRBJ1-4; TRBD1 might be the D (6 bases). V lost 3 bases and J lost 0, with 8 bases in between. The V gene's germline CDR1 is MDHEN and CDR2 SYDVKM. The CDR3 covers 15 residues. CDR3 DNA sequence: TGTGCCAGCAGTTTGGGGGGCGCAACTAATGAAAAACTGTTTTTT. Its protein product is CASSLGGATNEKLFF.

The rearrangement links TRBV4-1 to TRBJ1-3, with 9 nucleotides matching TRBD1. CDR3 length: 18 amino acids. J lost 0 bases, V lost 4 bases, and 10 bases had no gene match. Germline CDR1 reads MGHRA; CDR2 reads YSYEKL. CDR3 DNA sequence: TGCGCCAGCAGCCCCCATTGGGACAGGGCTGACTCTGGAAACACCATATATTTT. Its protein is CASSPHWDRADSGNTIYF.